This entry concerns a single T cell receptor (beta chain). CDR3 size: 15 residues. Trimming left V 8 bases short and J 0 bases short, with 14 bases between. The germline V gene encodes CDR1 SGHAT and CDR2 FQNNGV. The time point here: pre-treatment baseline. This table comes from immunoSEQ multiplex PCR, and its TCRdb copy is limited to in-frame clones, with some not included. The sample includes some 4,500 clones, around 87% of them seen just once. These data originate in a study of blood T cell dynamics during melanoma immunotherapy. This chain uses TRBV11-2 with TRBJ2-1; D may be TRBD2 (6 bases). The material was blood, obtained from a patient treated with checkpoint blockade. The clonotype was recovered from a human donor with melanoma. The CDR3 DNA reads TGTGCCAGCCTCACCCCCGGGAGCTCCTACAATGAGCAGTTCTTC. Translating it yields CASLTPGSSYNEQFF.